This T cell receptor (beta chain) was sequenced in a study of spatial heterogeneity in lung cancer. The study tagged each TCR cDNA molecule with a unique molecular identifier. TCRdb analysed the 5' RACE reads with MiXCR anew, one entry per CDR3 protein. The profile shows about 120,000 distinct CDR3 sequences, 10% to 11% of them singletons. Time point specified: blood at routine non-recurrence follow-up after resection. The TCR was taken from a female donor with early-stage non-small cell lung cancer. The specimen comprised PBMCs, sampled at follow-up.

The CDR3 is CATRSATNEKLFF. The CDR3, as DNA: TGTGCCACTAGATCCGCAACTAATGAAAAACTGTTTTTT. The rearrangement links TRBV15 to TRBJ1-4; D remains unclear. The germline CDR1 and CDR2 sequences are LNHNV and YYDKDF (reference sequence). The CDR3 has 13 amino acids. V lost 9 bases and J 0 bases, leaving 8 bases between the germline ends. The full variable domain, in which reference TRBV15 and TRBJ1-4 provide the parts outside the CDR3, is DAMVIQNPRYQVTQFGKPVTLSCSQTLNHNVMYWYQQKSSQAPKLLFHYYDKDFNNEADTPDNFQSRRPNTSFCFLDIRSPGLGDTAMYLCATRSATNEKLFFGSGTQLSVL.